Each of the 4 T cell receptor beta chains below was sequenced from the same sample in a study of neurological immune-mediated disorders (dated by TCRdb to between 2019 and 2020). Library creation used 5' RACE. Sequencer: Illumina HiSeq 2500. TCRdb cleaned the public reads at Q25 with fastp, built clones with MiXCR and kept in-frame beta chains. Identical CDR3 protein sequences are pooled into one entry, listed with their most common genes and DNA. The sample yields tens of thousands of distinct CDR3 sequences; 13% to 15% were counted once. The ten largest clones represent 25% to 30% of the sample. The sequencing sample was made of PBMCs. The receptors here all came from a woman aged 45-65 years with HTLV-1-associated myelopathy (HAM/TSP).

This clonotype was seen repeatedly, ten times or more. This chain links TRBV20-1 with TRBJ1-5, with a weak D call TRBD1 (6 bases). The germline V gene encodes CDR1 DFQATT and CDR2 SNEGSKA (reference sequence). The CDR3 runs 15 residues. With 2 bases removed from V and 2 bases from J, the gap between germline ends came to 13 bases. DNA for the CDR3: TGCAGTGCTAGACTGGTTTCAGGGGGCAATCAGCCCCAGCATTTT. Translating it yields CSARLVSGGNQPQHF.

To note about this clonotype: At one of its ends the junction is not consistent with the germline gene, which may arise from a read error. The gene calls are TRBV29-1 and TRBJ1-2, with D unresolved. CDR1 SQVTM and CDR2 ANQGSEA come from the germline V gene. This CDR3 spans 12 amino acids. The CDR3 here is CSVEMKNYAYTF. The CDR3 DNA follows: TGCAGCGTTGAAATGAAAAACTATGCCTACACCTTC.

This clonotype was seen repeatedly, ten times or more. The chain is built from TRBV4-3 and TRBJ1-5; D possibly corresponds to TRBD1 (5 bases). Germline CDR1 LGHNA, CDR2 YSLEER. There are 15 residues in the CDR3. Trimming cost V 0 bases and J 5 bases, with 11 bases left between them. The chain's CDR3 is CASSQERDGDQPQHF. Here the CDR3 DNA reads TGCGCCAGCAGCCAAGAGAGGGACGGGGATCAGCCCCAGCATTTT.

Ten or more counts support this clonotype. This sequence joins TRBV7-2 and TRBJ1-5, with 7 bases identical to TRBD1. CDR1 is SGHTA and CDR2 is FQGNSA in the germline V gene. The CDR3 is made up of 17 amino acids. The V segment lost 5 bases and the J segment 1 base; nucleotides outside the gene matches: 11. CDR3 loop: CASSQALVGGSNQPQHF. For the CDR3, the DNA is TGTGCCAGCAGCCAGGCTTTGGTAGGGGGCAGCAATCAGCCCCAGCATTTT. Full variable domain (rest looked up from reference TRBV7-2 and TRBJ1-5): GAGVSQSPSNKVTEKGKDVELRCDPISGHTALYWYRQSLGQGLEFLIYFQGNSAPDKSGLPSDRFSAERTGGSVSTLTIQRTQQEDSAVYLCASSQALVGGSNQPQHFGDGTRLSIL.